Below, 6 T cell receptor beta chains from the same sample are listed, as sequenced in a study of regulatory T cells in long-lasting Graves disease. According to the study, TCR beta libraries were built with iRepertoire HTBI primers and CDR3-region Arm-PCR. TCRdb reprocessed the multiplex PCR reads via MiXCR and lists one record per CDR3 protein. The sample has a few hundred thousand distinct CDR3 sequences, over 15% seen once. This sample's time point: newly diagnosed GD, antithyroid drugs for less than 3 months. Generation of the TCR library employed RNA extracted from PBMCs. These same data were also listed under a study on T cells in Graves' hyperthyroidism and ophthalmopathy.

The sample here was peripheral blood mononuclear cells (PBMCs), taken at new diagnosis, from a patient treated with antithyroid drugs. All receptors derive from a man aged 35 to 55 with Graves disease.

Many counts were recorded for this clonotype. CDR3 bases: TGCGCCAGCAGCCAAGATCCAGGGGATCATAATGGCTACACCTTC. Protein sequence: CASSQDPGDHNGYTF. The J gene is TRBJ1-2, the V gene TRBV4-1; TRBD1 is a possible D gene (6 bases). Germline values: CDR1 MGHRA, CDR2 YSYEKL. This CDR3 spans 15 amino acids. With 0 bases removed from V and 6 bases from J, the gap between germline ends came to 14 bases.

Ten or more counts support this clonotype. The chain has TRBV11-1 and TRBJ2-7; 12 bases align to TRBD1. Trimming removed 6 bases from V and 1 base from J; junction bases left unmatched: 13. The germline CDR1 and CDR2 sequences are SGHAT and FQDESV (reference sequence). CDR3 size: 18 residues. The CDR3 loop reads CASSPWDRGRAWSYEQYF. The CDR3 coding sequence is TGTGCCAGCAGTCCTTGGGACAGGGGGCGCGCATGGTCCTACGAGCAGTACTTC.

This clonotype was counted ten times or more. The chain recombines TRBV30 with TRBJ2-5; weak D call: TRBD1 (6 bases). V shed 5 bases and J shed 0 bases, with 10 bases lying between them. CDR3 length equals 13 residues. The V gene's germline CDR1 is GTSNPN and CDR2 SVGIG (reference sequence). The CDR3: CAWGQGYQETQYF. The CDR3 bases are TGTGCCTGGGGTCAGGGGTACCAAGAGACCCAGTACTTC.

This clonotype has a handful of counts. The chain has TRBV5-4 and TRBJ1-1; a weak D match, TRBD1 (5 bases). CDR1 is SGHNT, CDR2 YYREEE, per germline (reference sequence). V was pared by 2 bases and J by 8 bases, with 22 bases between. There are 16 residues in the CDR3. CDR3 DNA: TGTGCCAGCAGCTTCCGAACCGGGACGGACGAACACGAAGCTTTCTTT. Its protein product is CASSFRTGTDEHEAFF.

This clonotype showed up many times. The chain joins TRBV7-9 to TRBJ2-1; 8 positions match TRBD2. The CDR3 is made up of 14 amino acids. V was clipped by 5 bases and J by 8 bases; unmatched bases: 8. Germline V CDR1 and CDR2: SEHNR, FQNEAQ (reference sequence). DNA for the CDR3: TGTGCCAGCAGCCCTGGACTAGCTCCCGATGAGCAGTTCTTC. Protein product: CASSPGLAPDEQFF. Based on the CDR3 plus reference TRBV7-9 and TRBJ2-1, the full variable domain is DTGVSQNPRHKITKRGQNVTFRCDPISEHNRLYWYRQTLGQGPEFLTYFQNEAQLEKSRLLSDRFSAERPKGSFSTLEIQRTEQGDSAMYLCASSPGLAPDEQFFGPGTRLTVL.

Comments on this clonotype: An end of the junction does not agree with germline; a read error may underlie this. This chain's CDR3 is CASRSTLETQHF. CDR3 nucleotide sequence: TGTGCCAGCAGGTCAACTCTGGAGACCCAGCACTTC. The rearrangement joins TRBV7-9 to TRBJ2-5; D is ambiguous. Germline CDR1 is SEHNR and CDR2 is FQNEAQ (reference sequence). The CDR3 consists of 12 residues.